These 10 T cell receptor beta chains came from one sample sequenced in a study of beta chain features in type 1 diabetes. Regarding the study as a whole: Type 1 diabetes patients had TCRB CDR3s that were shorter (moderately but significantly so) in all four CD4+ subsets.

The antigens these receptors bind are not known. All of the isolated RNA was reverse transcribed, so expressed TCRB transcripts were sequenced. Assay used: immunoSEQ multiplex PCR; TCRdb lists only in-frame clones, some missing. The sample carries about 640,000 clones, roughly 12% recorded once. The sample taken for sequencing was naive CD4+ T cells from blood. The receptors stem from a man aged 30 to 45 with type 1 diabetes.

In this sample, this clone turned up a few times. The J gene is TRBJ2-3, the V gene TRBV6-1; no definite D call. This CDR3 spans 13 amino acids. The V and J ends lost 1 base and 6 bases respectively, with 8 bases between them. Germline lookup yields CDR1 MNHNS and CDR2 SASEGT. The CDR3 DNA reads TGTGCCAGCAGTGAAGGGTACTTGGATACGCAGTATTTT. This encodes CASSEGYLDTQYF.

The gene calls are TRBV19 and TRBJ2-2; D is perhaps TRBD2 (6 bases). Deletions cut 3 bases from V and 6 bases from J, with 14 bases between. Per the germline V gene, CDR1 is LNHDA and CDR2 is SQIVND (reference sequence). This CDR3 contains 15 residues. The CDR3 DNA sequence: TGTGCCAGTAGTATTGTGGCAGGGAGGCCCGGGGAGCTGTTTTTT. This sequence encodes CASSIVAGRPGELFF.

The chain has TRBV5-4 and TRBJ1-3; 7 bases agree with TRBD1. The germline CDR1 and CDR2 sequences are SGHNT and YYREEE (reference sequence). The V segment lost 4 bases and the J segment 0 bases; nucleotides outside the gene matches: 4. The CDR3 length is 15 residues. This CDR3 reads CASSNRQGSGNTIYF. The CDR3 bases are TGTGCCAGCAGCAACAGACAGGGCTCTGGAAACACCATATATTTT.

In this sample, this clone turned up a few times. This chain connects TRBV7-9 to TRBJ1-2; 9 bases agree with TRBD1. Germline CDR1 and CDR2: SEHNR and FQNEAQ (reference sequence). V was pared by 4 bases and J by 2 bases, with 2 bases of the junction left unmatched. This CDR3 spans 14 amino acids. The CDR3 loop is CASSSGQGNYGYTF. The CDR3 bases are TGTGCCAGCAGCTCCGGACAGGGGAACTATGGCTACACCTTC. The variable domain in full, completed from reference TRBV7-9 and TRBJ1-2, reads DTGVSQNPRHKITKRGQNVTFRCDPISEHNRLYWYRQTLGQGPEFLTYFQNEAQLEKSRLLSDRFSAERPKGSFSTLEIQRTEQGDSAMYLCASSSGQGNYGYTFGSGTRLTVV.

The rearrangement links TRBV6-6 to TRBJ2-7, with a tentative D call TRBD2 (5 bases). Trimming removed 7 bases from V and 3 bases from J, with 13 bases in between. This CDR3 has 13 residues. The germline V gene encodes CDR1 MNHNY and CDR2 SVGAGI (reference sequence). The CDR3 sequence: CASNQRTGYEQYF. CDR3 DNA: TGTGCCAGCAATCAAAGGACTGGCTACGAGCAGTACTTC.

This clone came up a few times. The identical CDR3 is also encoded by other nucleotide sequences in the sample. This chain joins TRBV5-4 and TRBJ2-3; TRBD2 matches at 7 bases. CDR1 and CDR2 from the germline V gene are SGHNT and YYREEE (reference sequence). The CDR3 contains 12 residues. V was pared by 7 bases and J by 1 base, with 0 bases of the junction left unmatched. The CDR3 DNA follows: TGTGCCAGCCGGGGGGGCACAGATACGCAGTATTTT. Amino acid sequence: CASRGGTDTQYF.

V and J are TRBV30 and TRBJ2-5; no clear D gene. Germline CDR1 is GTSNPN and CDR2 is SVGIG (reference sequence). CDR3 length: 13 amino acids. The V end lost 3 bases, the J end lost 7 bases, and 15 bases lay between the germline ends. The CDR3 DNA reads TGTGCCTGGAGGTACCCTCCCAGTGGGACCCAGTACTTC. Protein product: CAWRYPPSGTQYF.

This clone showed up just a few times. This CDR3 is CASSAGTVQVYGYTF. DNA for the CDR3: TGTGCCAGCAGTGCTGGGACAGTTCAAGTCTATGGCTACACCTTC. The V and J genes are TRBV6-5 and TRBJ1-2, with TRBD1 matching over 7 bases. This CDR3 spans 15 amino acids. Trimming at V came to 5 bases and at J to 4 bases, leaving 10 bases not matched to a gene. Germline lookup yields CDR1 MNHEY and CDR2 SVGAGI.

The chain combines TRBV19 with TRBJ1-6, with 7 bases identical to TRBD1. After removal of 7 bases from V and 8 bases from J, the junction contained 11 bases not matched to a gene. From germline, CDR1 is LNHDA and CDR2 SQIVND (reference sequence). CDR3 length equals 15 residues. CDR3 DNA sequence: TGTGCCAGTACCTCGGGACAGAAAGGGGATTCACCCCTCCACTTT. Translated: CASTSGQKGDSPLHF.

This clone was recorded a few times. J is TRBJ1-1 and V is TRBV29-1; D ambiguous. CDR1 is SQVTM and CDR2 is ANQGSEA in the germline V gene. The CDR3 spans 11 residues. The germline V and J ends were trimmed by 6 bases and 8 bases, with 13 bases remaining between them. CDR3 sequence: CSVGGFFEAFF. DNA of the CDR3: TGCAGCGTGGGAGGGTTTTTCGAAGCTTTCTTT. The variable domain in full, with the rest retrieved from reference TRBV29-1 and TRBJ1-1, is SAVISQKPSRDICQRGTSLTIQCQVDSQVTMMFWYRQQPGQSLTLIATANQGSEATYESGFVIDKFPISRPNLTFSTLTVSNMSPEDSSIYLCSVGGFFEAFFGQGTRLTVV.